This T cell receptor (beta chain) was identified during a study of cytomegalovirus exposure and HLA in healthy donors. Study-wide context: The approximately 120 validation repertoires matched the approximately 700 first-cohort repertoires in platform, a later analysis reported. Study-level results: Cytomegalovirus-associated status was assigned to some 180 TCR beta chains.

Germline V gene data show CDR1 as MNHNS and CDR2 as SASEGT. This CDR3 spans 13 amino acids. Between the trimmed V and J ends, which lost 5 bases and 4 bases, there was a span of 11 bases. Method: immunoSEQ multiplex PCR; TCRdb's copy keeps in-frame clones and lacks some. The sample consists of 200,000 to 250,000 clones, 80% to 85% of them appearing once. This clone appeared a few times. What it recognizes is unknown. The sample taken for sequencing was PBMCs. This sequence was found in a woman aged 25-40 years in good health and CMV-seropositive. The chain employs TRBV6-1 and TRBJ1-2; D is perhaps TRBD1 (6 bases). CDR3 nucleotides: TGTGCCAGCAGTAGGGGGGGTTCCTATGGCTACACCTTC. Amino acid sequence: CASSRGGSYGYTF.